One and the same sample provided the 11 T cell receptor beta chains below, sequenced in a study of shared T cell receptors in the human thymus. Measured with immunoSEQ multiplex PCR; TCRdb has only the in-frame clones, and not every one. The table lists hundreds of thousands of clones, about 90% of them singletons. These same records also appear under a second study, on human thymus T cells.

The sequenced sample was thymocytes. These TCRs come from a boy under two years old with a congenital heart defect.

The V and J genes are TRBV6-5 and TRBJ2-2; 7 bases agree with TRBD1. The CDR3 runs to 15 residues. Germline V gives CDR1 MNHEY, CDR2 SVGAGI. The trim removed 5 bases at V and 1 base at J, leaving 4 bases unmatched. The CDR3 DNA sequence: TGTGCCAGCAGTCCGACAGGGTGGAACACCGGGGAGCTGTTTTTT. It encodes CASSPTGWNTGELFF.

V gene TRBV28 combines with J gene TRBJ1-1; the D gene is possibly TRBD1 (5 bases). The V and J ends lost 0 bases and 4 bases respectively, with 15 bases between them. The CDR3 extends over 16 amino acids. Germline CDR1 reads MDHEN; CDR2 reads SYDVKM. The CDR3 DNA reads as TGTGCCAGCAGTTTATGCTTGGACAAGGTGGTCACTGAAGCTTTCTTT. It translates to CASSLCLDKVVTEAFF.

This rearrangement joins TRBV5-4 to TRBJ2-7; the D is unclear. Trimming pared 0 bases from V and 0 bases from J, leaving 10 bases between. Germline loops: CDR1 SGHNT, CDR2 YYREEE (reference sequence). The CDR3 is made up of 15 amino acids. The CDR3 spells CASSLGSASSYEQYF. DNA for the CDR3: TGTGCCAGCAGCTTGGGCTCCGCTAGCTCCTACGAGCAGTACTTC.

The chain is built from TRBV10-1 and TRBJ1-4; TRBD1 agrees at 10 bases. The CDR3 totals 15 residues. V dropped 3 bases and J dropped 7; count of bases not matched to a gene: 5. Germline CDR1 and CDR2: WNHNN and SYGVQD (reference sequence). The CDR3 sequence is CASSDYGTGVEKLFF. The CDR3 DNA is TGCGCCAGCAGTGATTACGGGACAGGGGTTGAAAAACTGTTTTTT.

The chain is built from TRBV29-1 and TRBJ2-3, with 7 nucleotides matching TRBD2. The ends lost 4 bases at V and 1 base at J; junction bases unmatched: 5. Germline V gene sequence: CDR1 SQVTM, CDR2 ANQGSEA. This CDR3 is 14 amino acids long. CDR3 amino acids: CSVVGGGGTDTQYF. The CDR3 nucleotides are TGCAGCGTTGTCGGCGGGGGAGGCACAGATACGCAGTATTTT.

The CDR3 spells CASSVEGGQGGADTQYF. The CDR3 bases are TGTGCCAGCAGCGTAGAGGGGGGACAGGGGGGGGCAGATACGCAGTATTTT. The chain links TRBV9 to TRBJ2-3; 11 positions match TRBD1. The CDR3 has 17 residues. The V segment lost 0 bases and the J segment 4 bases; nucleotides outside the gene matches: 7. Per the germline V gene, CDR1 is SGDLS and CDR2 is YYNGEE.

DNA of the CDR3: TGCGCCAGCAGCCCCCACGGGACTAGCGGGAAGGTCGGGGAGCTGTTTTTT. It yields the protein CASSPHGTSGKVGELFF. The genes are TRBV5-1 and TRBJ2-2; 13 nucleotides align to TRBD2. The V gene's germline CDR1 is SGHRS and CDR2 YFSETQ. With 4 bases clipped from V and 7 bases from J, the junction kept 10 bases outside the gene matches. The CDR3 runs 17 residues.

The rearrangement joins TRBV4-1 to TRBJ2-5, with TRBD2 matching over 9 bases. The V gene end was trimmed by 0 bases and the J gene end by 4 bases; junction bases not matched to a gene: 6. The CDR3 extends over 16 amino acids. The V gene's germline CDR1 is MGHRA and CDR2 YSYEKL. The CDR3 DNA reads TGCGCCAGCAGCCAAGAAGGGACTAGCCACGTAGAGACCCAGTACTTC. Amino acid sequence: CASSQEGTSHVETQYF.

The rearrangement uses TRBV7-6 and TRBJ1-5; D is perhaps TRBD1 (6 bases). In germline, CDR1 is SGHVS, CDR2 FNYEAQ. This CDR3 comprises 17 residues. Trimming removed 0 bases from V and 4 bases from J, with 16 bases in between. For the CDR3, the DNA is TGTGCCAGCAGCTTAGCTTCAGGGGCCGACTCAAATCAGCCCCAGCATTTT. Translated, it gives CASSLASGADSNQPQHF. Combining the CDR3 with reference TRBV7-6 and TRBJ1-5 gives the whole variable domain GAGVSQSPRYKVTKRGQDVALRCDPISGHVSLYWYRQALGQGPEFLTYFNYEAQQDKSGLPNDRFSAERPEGSISTLTIQRTEQRDSAMYRCASSLASGADSNQPQHFGDGTRLSIL.

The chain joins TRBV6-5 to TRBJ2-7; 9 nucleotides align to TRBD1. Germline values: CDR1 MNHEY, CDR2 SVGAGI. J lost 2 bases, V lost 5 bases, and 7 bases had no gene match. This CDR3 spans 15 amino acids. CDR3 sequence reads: CASSGLGTGTYEQYF. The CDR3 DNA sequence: TGTGCCAGCAGTGGACTCGGGACAGGGACCTACGAGCAGTACTTC.

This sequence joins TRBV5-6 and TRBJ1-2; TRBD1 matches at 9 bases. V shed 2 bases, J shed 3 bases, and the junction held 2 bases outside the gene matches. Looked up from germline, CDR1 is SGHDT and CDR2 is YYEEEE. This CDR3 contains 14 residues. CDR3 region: CASSFGDRDYGYTF. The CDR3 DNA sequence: TGTGCCAGCAGCTTCGGGGACAGGGACTATGGCTACACCTTC. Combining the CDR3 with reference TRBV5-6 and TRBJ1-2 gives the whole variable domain DAGVTQSPTHLIKTRGQQVTLRCSPKSGHDTVSWYQQALGQGPQFIFQYYEEEERQRGNFPDRFSGHQFPNYSSELNVNALLLGDSALYLCASSFGDRDYGYTFGSGTRLTVV.